One and the same sample provided the 32 T cell receptor beta chains below, sequenced in a study of T-cell memory formation after mild COVID-19. TCRdb itself ran the 5' RACE reads through MiXCR, one entry per CDR3 protein. The sample carries hundreds of thousands of distinct CDR3 sequences, about 20% recorded once. Sequences were obtained from PBMCs or a T cell subset sorted from them (not recorded which). These receptors came from an adult woman who had mild COVID-19 (a few samples of this study predate the infection). Cell type and time point are not known.

This sequence joins TRBV4-1 and TRBJ2-2; weak D call: TRBD2 (6 bases). This CDR3 has 17 residues. Trimming pared 3 bases from V and 1 base from J, leaving 15 bases between. Germline V lookup: CDR1 MGHRA, CDR2 YSYEKL. CDR3 residues: CASSQEGNQVNTGELFF. The CDR3, as DNA: TGCGCCAGCAGCCAGGAGGGGAATCAGGTGAACACCGGGGAGCTGTTTTTT.

On this clonotype itself: A read error may explain this, as a much larger clone is one base away. The chain joins TRBV6-6 to TRBJ1-1; 7 positions agree with TRBD1. The length of the CDR3 is 15 residues. After removal of 2 bases from V and 1 base from J, the junction contained 4 bases not matched to a gene. CDR1 and CDR2 from the germline V gene are MNHNY and SVGAGI (reference sequence). CDR3 sequence (DNA): TGTGCCAGCAGTTACGTGGGACAGTCGAACACTGAAGCTTTCTTT. Translating gives CASSYVGQSNTEAFF.

The CDR3 bases are TGTGCCTGGAGGGTCGCTGGAGGCGCCTACGAGCAGTACTTC. Protein sequence: CAWRVAGGAYEQYF. The chain links TRBV30 to TRBJ2-7; D might be TRBD2 (5 bases). Germline-derived CDR1 and CDR2 are GTSNPN and SVGIG (reference sequence). Trimming took 3 bases from V and 2 from J, leaving 14 bases between them. The CDR3 totals 14 residues.

The chain has TRBV20-1 and TRBJ1-5; possible D gene TRBD1, 5 bases. Germline V gene sequence: CDR1 DFQATT, CDR2 SNEGSKA (reference sequence). The V end was cut by 1 base, the J end by 4 bases, with 8 bases between. The CDR3 is 13 residues long. DNA for the CDR3: TGCAGTGCTAGAGTGGGGCCGAATCAGCCCCAGCATTTT. It specifies CSARVGPNQPQHF.

This clonotype was seen only a few times. This chain connects TRBV5-6 to TRBJ2-7; the D is unclear. CDR1 is SGHDT and CDR2 is YYEEEE in the germline V gene. V lost 1 base and J 1 base, leaving 15 bases between the germline ends. The CDR3 totals 16 residues. CDR3 sequence: CASSLRRLTGSYEQYF. The CDR3 coding sequence is TGTGCCAGCAGCTTGAGGCGGCTTACTGGGTCCTACGAGCAGTACTTC.

The rearrangement uses TRBV7-3 and TRBJ2-1; TRBD2 agrees at 7 bases. CDR3 length: 14 amino acids. With V trimmed by 5 bases and J by 9 bases, 10 bases remained unmatched. Germline V gene sequence: CDR1 SGHTA, CDR2 FQGTGA. The CDR3 coding sequence is TGTGCCAGCAGCCTCCTAAACTCGGGGGGTGAGCAGTTCTTC. Amino acid sequence: CASSLLNSGGEQFF. The complete variable domain, with remaining parts taken from reference TRBV7-3 and TRBJ2-1, reads GAGVSQTPSNKVTEKGKYVELRCDPISGHTALYWYRQSLGQGPEFLIYFQGTGAADDSGLPNDRFFAVRPEGSVSTLKIQRTERGDSAVYLCASSLLNSGGEQFFGPGTRLTVL.

This clonotype occurred a few times. The rearrangement uses TRBV5-4 and TRBJ2-7, with TRBD2 matching over 10 bases. V was pared by 4 bases and J by 4 bases, with 20 bases of the junction left unmatched. The CDR3 has 19 amino acids. Germline V lookup: CDR1 SGHNT, CDR2 YYREEE (reference sequence). The chain's CDR3 is CASSPPRVAGGVAPYEQYF. In DNA form, the CDR3 reads TGTGCCAGCAGCCCACCGAGGGTAGCGGGAGGAGTCGCTCCTTACGAGCAGTACTTC.

This clonotype was picked up a small number of times. DNA of the CDR3: TGTGCCACCAGTGATCCGAAGCGCCCGGATAGCAATCAGCCCCAGCATTTT. Translating it yields CATSDPKRPDSNQPQHF. V is TRBV24-1 and J is TRBJ1-5; D is ambiguous. The ends were cut back, 3 bases at V and 0 bases at J, with 14 bases in the middle. Germline-derived CDR1 and CDR2 are KGHDR and SFDVKD. This CDR3 has 17 amino acids.

This clonotype was seen more than once but under ten times. This chain connects TRBV7-2 to TRBJ2-3; D may be TRBD2 (7 bases). Germline V gene lookup returns CDR1 SGHTA and CDR2 FQGNSA. Trimming cost V 5 bases and J 3 bases, with 18 bases left between them. The CDR3 has 16 residues. The CDR3 DNA is TGTGCCAGCAGCGAGGGAGGGGGAGTCGGTACAGATACGCAGTATTTT. It codes for CASSEGGGVGTDTQYF. The full variable domain, completed using reference TRBV7-2 and TRBJ2-3, is GAGVSQSPSNKVTEKGKDVELRCDPISGHTALYWYRQSLGQGLEFLIYFQGNSAPDKSGLPSDRFSAERTGGSVSTLTIQRTQQEDSAVYLCASSEGGGVGTDTQYFGPGTRLTVL.

The sample holds a few counts of this clonotype. The J gene is TRBJ2-7, the V gene TRBV5-1; 7 positions agree with TRBD1. V was clipped by 4 bases and J by 3 bases; unmatched bases: 10. CDR3 length equals 15 residues. Germline CDR1 and CDR2: SGHRS and YFSETQ. The CDR3: CASSRDHYRGYEQYF. The CDR3 DNA reads TGCGCCAGCAGCCGGGATCACTACAGGGGCTACGAGCAGTACTTC.

In its sample, this clonotype was seen a few times. The chain has TRBV20-1 and TRBJ1-5, with D unresolved. Germline-derived CDR1 and CDR2 are DFQATT and SNEGSKA (reference sequence). V was trimmed by 7 bases and J by 2 bases, leaving 12 bases between them. The CDR3 has 13 residues. CDR3 residues: CSGTYVGNQPQHF. The CDR3 DNA reads TGCAGTGGAACCTATGTGGGCAATCAGCCCCAGCATTTT.

There are a few counts of this clonotype. This rearrangement joins TRBV12-3 or TRBV12-4 to TRBJ1-5, with 7 nucleotides matching TRBD1. The CDR3 consists of 14 residues. Losses at the gene ends were 6 bases for V and 2 bases for J; bases not matched to a gene: 4. The CDR3 DNA reads as TGTGCCAGCAGAATCCAGGGGGGCAATCAGCCCCAGCATTTT. Translation: CASRIQGGNQPQHF.

This chain uses TRBV18 with TRBJ1-1; 8 nucleotides match TRBD1. The CDR3 sequence is 15 residues long. Germline CDR1 and CDR2: KGHSH and LQKENI. With 3 bases clipped from V and 6 bases from J, the junction kept 9 bases outside the gene matches. The DNA of the CDR3 is TGTGCCAGCTCACCGCCCGGGACAGGAAGCGCTGAAGCTTTCTTT. It translates to CASSPPGTGSAEAFF.

V and J are TRBV7-8 and TRBJ2-1; D could derive from TRBD1 or TRBD2 (5 bases each). Trimming pared 1 base from V and 8 bases from J, leaving 18 bases between. The CDR3 runs 16 residues. The V gene's germline CDR1 is SGHVS and CDR2 FQNEAQ. In DNA, the CDR3 is TGTGCCAGCAGCTTAGGGGAAGCGTTATGGGACCATGAGCAGTTCTTC. Protein product: CASSLGEALWDHEQFF.

The table lists this clonotype with a few counts. This rearrangement joins TRBV28 to TRBJ2-7; no definite D call. Trimming stripped 5 bases from V and 1 base from J, with 15 bases between. CDR3 length equals 15 residues. The germline V gene encodes CDR1 MDHEN and CDR2 SYDVKM. The CDR3 nucleotides are TGTGCCAGCAGTCCCCTCTCGGACGTTTCCTACGAGCAGTACTTC. This codes for CASSPLSDVSYEQYF.

This clonotype was seen a handful of times. This sequence joins TRBV11-3 and TRBJ1-2, with no clear D. CDR3 size: 12 residues. The germline CDR1 and CDR2 sequences are SGHNT and YENEEA. V was trimmed by 2 bases and J by 8 bases, leaving 9 bases between them. The CDR3 nucleotides are TGTGCCAGCAGCTTATCCCCTTCGGGCTACACCTTC. It yields the protein CASSLSPSGYTF.

The chain recombines TRBV4-2 with TRBJ2-2; 7 bases line up with TRBD2. CDR3 length equals 15 residues. Germline loops: CDR1 LGHNA, CDR2 YNFKEQ. V shed 4 bases and J 3 bases; nucleotides not matched to a gene: 5. The CDR3, as DNA: TGTGCCAGCAGCCGGAGCGGGACGTACACCGGGGAGCTGTTTTTT. This codes for CASSRSGTYTGELFF.

The chain joins TRBV20-1 to TRBJ2-1; D remains unclear. This CDR3 comprises 15 residues. Germline values: CDR1 DFQATT, CDR2 SNEGSKA (reference sequence). Trimming stripped 0 bases from V and 2 bases from J, with 11 bases between. The DNA for the CDR3 is TGCAGTGCTAGAGATACACGACTGACCTACAATGAGCAGTTCTTC. Amino acid sequence: CSARDTRLTYNEQFF.

V is TRBV6-6 and J is TRBJ2-1; D gene uncertain. The V end lost 2 bases, the J end lost 4 bases, and 3 bases lay between the germline ends. This CDR3 has 12 amino acids. Looked up from germline, CDR1 is MNHNY and CDR2 is SVGAGI (reference sequence). The CDR3 loop is CASSYHYNEQFF. CDR3 sequence (DNA): TGTGCCAGCAGTTACCATTACAATGAGCAGTTCTTC.

Ten or more counts support this clonotype. The rearrangement links TRBV5-1 to TRBJ2-2; D is perhaps TRBD2 (6 bases). Trimming stripped 4 bases from V and 2 bases from J, with 18 bases between. CDR1 and CDR2 (germline): SGHRS, YFSETQ. The CDR3 has 17 amino acids. The CDR3 region has the DNA TGCGCCAGCAGCATCAGGCTAGCGAGGTTCAACACCGGGGAGCTGTTTTTT. Amino acids: CASSIRLARFNTGELFF. The full variable domain, its missing parts supplied by reference TRBV5-1 and TRBJ2-2, is KAGVTQTPRYLIKTRGQQVTLSCSPISGHRSVSWYQQTPGQGLQFLFEYFSETQRNKGNFPGRFSGRQFSNSRSEMNVSTLELGDSALYLCASSIRLARFNTGELFFGEGSRLTVL.

The chain joins TRBV5-4 to TRBJ1-1; D possibly corresponds to TRBD1 (5 bases). This CDR3 comprises 13 residues. The germline V gene encodes CDR1 SGHNT and CDR2 YYREEE (reference sequence). V lost 4 bases, J lost 6 bases, and 13 bases lay in between. The CDR3, as DNA: TGTGCCAGCAGCCAGACAGCGTCAGCTGAAGCTTTCTTT. It codes for CASSQTASAEAFF. The full variable domain, in which reference TRBV5-4 and TRBJ1-1 provide the parts outside the CDR3, is ETGVTQSPTHLIKTRGQQVTLRCSSQSGHNTVSWYQQALGQGPQFIFQYYREEENGRGNFPPRFSGLQFPNYSSELNVNALELDDSALYLCASSQTASAEAFFGQGTRLTVV.

This clonotype showed up just a few times. V usage is TRBV7-3 and J usage is TRBJ2-3, with TRBD2 identical over 13 bases. J lost 4 bases, V lost 2 bases, and 6 bases had no gene match. The CDR3 runs to 17 residues. CDR1 and CDR2 from the germline V gene are SGHTA and FQGTGA. The CDR3, as DNA: TGTGCCAGCAGCTTAGATGGGGGACTAGCGGGACCAGATACGCAGTATTTT. This encodes CASSLDGGLAGPDTQYF.

The J gene is TRBJ1-1, the V gene TRBV7-9; TRBD1 aligns across 9 bases. This CDR3 spans 17 amino acids. Germline trimming cut 4 bases from V and 11 bases from J; bases unmatched to any gene: 20. Per the germline V gene, CDR1 is SEHNR and CDR2 is FQNEAQ (reference sequence). The CDR3, as DNA: TGTGCCAGCAGCTCGAGTGGACAGGGGCGCACAAATCGGGAGGCTTTCTTT. It translates to CASSSSGQGRTNREAFF.

This clonotype occurred a few times. V usage is TRBV4-2 and J usage is TRBJ2-3; the D gene is possibly TRBD2 (7 bases). The CDR3 totals 17 residues. Germline CDR1 reads LGHNA; CDR2 reads YNFKEQ. V lost 1 base, J lost 3 bases, and 17 bases lay in between. The CDR3 reads CASSQVLGASGTDTQYF. The CDR3 DNA reads as TGTGCCAGCAGCCAAGTTCTGGGGGCTAGCGGAACAGATACGCAGTATTTT.

This clonotype was seen a few times. The V call is TRBV24-1, the J call TRBJ2-5, with D possibly being TRBD2 (5 bases). V dropped 6 bases and J dropped 1 base, with 8 bases sitting between them. CDR3 length: 13 amino acids. Germline V lookup: CDR1 KGHDR, CDR2 SFDVKD. This CDR3 reads CATSMDSQETQYF. CDR3 DNA: TGTGCCACCAGTATGGACTCCCAAGAGACCCAGTACTTC.

The chain uses TRBV19 and TRBJ2-2; TRBD2 is a possible D gene (6 bases). V was pared by 5 bases and J by 1 base, with 8 bases between. The CDR3 spans 14 residues. Germline V gives CDR1 LNHDA, CDR2 SQIVND (reference sequence). CDR3: CASSWRENTGELFF. Here the CDR3 DNA reads TGTGCCAGTAGTTGGCGGGAGAACACCGGGGAGCTGTTTTTT. Combining the CDR3 with reference TRBV19 and TRBJ2-2 gives the whole variable domain DGGITQSPKYLFRKEGQNVTLSCEQNLNHDAMYWYRQDPGQGLRLIYYSQIVNDFQKGDIAEGYSVSREKKESFPLTVTSAQKNPTAFYLCASSWRENTGELFFGEGSRLTVL.

The chain has TRBV3-1 and TRBJ1-3; D perhaps matches TRBD1 (5 bases). Deletions cut 4 bases from V and 0 bases from J, with 13 bases between. Germline CDR1 LGHDT, CDR2 YNNKEL (reference sequence). The CDR3 has 16 residues. CDR3 protein: CASSPPAGISGNTIYF. CDR3 nucleotide sequence: TGTGCCAGCAGCCCTCCGGCAGGGATCTCTGGAAACACCATATATTTT.

The chain joins TRBV6-1 to TRBJ2-1, with no clear D. The germline V gene encodes CDR1 MNHNS and CDR2 SASEGT. The length of the CDR3 is 16 residues. Trimming shortened V by 6 bases and J by 4 bases, and 19 bases separated the two germline ends. CDR3 protein: CASRLETSNTYNEQFF. CDR3 nucleotides: TGTGCCAGCAGGTTAGAGACCTCCAATACTTACAATGAGCAGTTCTTC.

This clonotype was found a few times. The chain combines TRBV6-2 or TRBV6-3 with TRBJ2-3; D unclear. This CDR3 has 12 residues. Per germline, CDR1 MNHEY and CDR2 SVGEGT. The V gene lost 6 bases and the J gene lost 1 base, with 5 bases spanning the gap. The CDR3 loop reads CASRAGTDTQYF. CDR3 bases: TGTGCCAGCAGAGCAGGCACAGATACGCAGTATTTT.

This clonotype was seen only a few times. The chain recombines TRBV20-1 with TRBJ1-2; 8 positions match TRBD1. CDR1 DFQATT and CDR2 SNEGSKA come from the germline V gene (reference sequence). V was clipped by 6 bases and J by 4 bases; unmatched bases: 10. There are 14 residues in the CDR3. For the CDR3, the DNA is TGCAGTGCCCGGGAGGCAGGGGGCGGCTATGGCTACACCTTC. Its translation: CSAREAGGGYGYTF.

In regard to this clonotype: A read error may produce the germline difference seen at one junction end. The chain carries TRBV7-7 and TRBJ2-1; 11 nucleotides agree with TRBD2. This CDR3 has 15 amino acids. CDR1 is SSHAT and CDR2 is FNYEAQ in the germline V gene (reference sequence). CDR3 residues: CASSRSGTSGNEQFF. CDR3 in DNA: TGTGCTAGCAGCCGTTCCGGGACTAGCGGTAATGAGCAGTTCTTC.

The chain has TRBV5-1 and TRBJ2-1; D gene uncertain. Germline assignment: CDR1 SGHRS and CDR2 YFSETQ. The CDR3 is 13 amino acids. Between the trimmed V and J ends, which lost 3 bases and 4 bases, there was a span of 8 bases. The CDR3: CASSSEIYNEQFF. Here the CDR3 DNA reads TGCGCCAGCAGCTCTGAGATATACAATGAGCAGTTCTTC.